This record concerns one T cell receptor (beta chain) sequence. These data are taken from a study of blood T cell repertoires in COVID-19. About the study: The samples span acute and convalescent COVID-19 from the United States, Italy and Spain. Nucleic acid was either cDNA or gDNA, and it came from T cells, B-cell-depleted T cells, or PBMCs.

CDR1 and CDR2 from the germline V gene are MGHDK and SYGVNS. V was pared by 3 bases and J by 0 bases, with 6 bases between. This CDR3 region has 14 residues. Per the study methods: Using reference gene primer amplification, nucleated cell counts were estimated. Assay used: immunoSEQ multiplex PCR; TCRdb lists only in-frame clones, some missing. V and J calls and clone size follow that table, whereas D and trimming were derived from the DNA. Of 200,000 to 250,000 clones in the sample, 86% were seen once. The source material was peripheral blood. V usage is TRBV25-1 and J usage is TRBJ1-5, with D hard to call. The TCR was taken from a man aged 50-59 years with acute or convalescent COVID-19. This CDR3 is CASSDQYSNQPQHF. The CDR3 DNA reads TGTGCCAGCAGTGACCAGTATAGCAATCAGCCCCAGCATTTT.